This T cell receptor beta chain was sequenced during a study of blood T cell repertoires in COVID-19. Study as a whole: PBMCs, B-cell-depleted T cells, or T cells were the source of the cDNA or gDNA that made up the material.

Study processing details: Cell counts per sample came from amplifying reference gene primers. Libraries were prepared by immunoSEQ multiplex PCR; TCRdb keeps only in-frame clonotypes and omits some of them. That table gives V, J and clone size, and the DNA gave D and trimming. The table has a few hundred thousand clones, around nine tenths seen once. Germline V lookup: CDR1 SGHVS, CDR2 FQNEAQ. CDR3 length equals 17 residues. Trimming took 2 bases from V and 5 from J; bases not matched to a gene: 11. Sequencing input: peripheral blood. The rearrangement joins TRBV7-8 to TRBJ2-7; 11 bases are shared with TRBD1. The clonotype originates from a woman aged 35 to 49 who had recovered from COVID-19. Written as DNA, the CDR3 is TGTGCCAGCAGCTTACCCCGGGACAGGGGGACTCCCCACGAGCAGTACTTC. Encoded protein: CASSLPRDRGTPHEQYF.